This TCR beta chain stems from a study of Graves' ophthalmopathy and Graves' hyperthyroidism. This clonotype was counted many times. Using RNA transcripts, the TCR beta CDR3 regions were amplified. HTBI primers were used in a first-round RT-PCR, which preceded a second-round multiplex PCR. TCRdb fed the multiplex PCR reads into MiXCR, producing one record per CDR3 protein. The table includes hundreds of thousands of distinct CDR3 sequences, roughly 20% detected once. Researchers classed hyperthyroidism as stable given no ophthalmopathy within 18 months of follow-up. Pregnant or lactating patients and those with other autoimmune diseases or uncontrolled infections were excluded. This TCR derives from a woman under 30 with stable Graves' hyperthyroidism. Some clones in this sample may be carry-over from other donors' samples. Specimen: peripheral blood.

CDR3 sequence (DNA): TGTGCCAGTAGTTTCCGGGGGGGTAGCAATCAGCCCCAGCATTTT. Translation: CASSFRGGSNQPQHF. The chain joins TRBV19 to TRBJ1-5; possibly TRBD1 for D (5 bases). The V end lost 5 bases, the J end lost 0 bases, and 11 bases lay between the germline ends. The CDR3 extends over 15 amino acids. CDR1 is LNHDA and CDR2 is SQIVND in the germline V gene (reference sequence).